This T cell receptor (beta chain) was retrieved from a study of Tregs in tolerant kidney transplant recipients. This clone was found a few times. Its target is unknown. Thawed PBMCs were FACS-sorted into unstimulated CD4+CD25+CD127- regulatory T cells, CD4+CD25- non-regulatory cells, CD4 and CD8 cells. Sequencing was performed with immunoSEQ multiplex PCR; in TCRdb, only in-frame clones are kept and a portion is missing. Among some 240,000 clones, about 80% were seen once, and the ten largest hold less than 0.75%. Findings and caveats of the study: Biological reproducibility was not directly addressed, but technical replication error appeared minimal.

This CDR3 has 14 amino acids. Deletions cut 6 bases from V and 6 bases from J, with 12 bases between. CDR1 is MRHNA and CDR2 is SNTAGT in the germline V gene. Sequenced material: CD4+ T cells from blood. The clonotype was recovered from a human donor in good health. The chain combines TRBV6-4 with TRBJ1-6; D unclear. CDR3: CASSLREINSPLHF. CDR3 coding DNA: TGTGCCAGCAGCCTCCGGGAAATTAATTCACCCCTCCACTTT.